The rows below give T cell receptor beta chains drawn from one sample of a study of tumor and adjacent non-tumor tissue in lung cancer. TCRdb ran MiXCR on the multiplex PCR reads and lists one entry per CDR3 protein. The sample lists 65,000 to 90,000 distinct CDR3 sequences; roughly 76% were seen once. Material for sequencing was lung tumor tissue. These receptors were obtained from a woman aged 45-65 years with non-small cell lung cancer. CDR3s include the opening cysteine and the closing phenylalanine or tryptophan. A D gene is named only where the DNA matches it firmly. The listing skips clone size in some rows; elsewhere it reads once, few, many or a size class.

J	size	D	length	V	CDR3	DNA
TRBJ2-1	few	TRBD2	17	TRBV20-1	CSTRDGLAPSSYNEQFF	TGCAGTACTAGAGATGGACTAGCTCCAAGTTCCTACAATGAGCAGTTCTTC
TRBJ2-1	-	TRBD2	12	TRBV11-2	CTNMGLPVEQFF	TGTACCAACATGGGACTACCTGTCGAGCAGTTCTTC
TRBJ2-5	-	-	20	TRBV6-2/TRBV6-3	CASSYNYRQETTVPQESQYF	TGTGCCAGCAGTTACAATTACCGACAGGAAACGACTGTCCCTCAAGAGAGCCAGTACTTC
TRBJ1-4	once	-	18	TRBV11-3	CASSLEGGGEKGNGKLFF	TGTGCTAGTAGCTTAGAAGGTGGTGGGGAGAAGGGTAATGGAAAACTGTTTTTT
TRBJ1-1	-	-	12	TRBV6-5	CASSRRVNEAFF	TGTGCGAGCAGTCGCAGGGTAAATGAAGCTTTCTTT
TRBJ1-2	-	TRBD1	16	TRBV10-3	CSISDRTGREQYGYTF	TGTTCCATCAGTGACCGGACAGGGCGAGAACAATATGGCTACACCTTC
TRBJ2-7	-	-	16	TRBV4-1	CASSQYGGTIVGEQYF	TGCGCAAGCAGCCAATACGGCGGGACCATTGTGGGCGAGCAGTACTTC
TRBJ2-2	-	-	14	TRBV10-3	CAIGTTGNTGELFF	TGTGCCATCGGAACTACCGGGAACACCGGGGAGTTGTTTTTT
TRBJ2-7	-	-	13	TRBV10-3	CAISGINPYEQHF	TGTGCCATTAGTGGTATAAACCCGTACGAGCAGCACTTC
TRBJ2-1	-	-	14	TRBV20-1	CSASTWASYNEQFF	TGCAGTGCTAGCACGTGGGCCTCCTACAATGAGCAGTTCTTC
TRBJ2-5	-	-	13	TRBV11-2	CASSRDMRQTQYF	TGTGCCAGCAGTCGTGACATGAGGCAGACCCAGTACTTC
TRBJ2-3	-	TRBD2	15	TRBV28	CASSAGLISIDTQYF	TGTGCCAGCAGTGCGGGACTAATTAGCATAGATACGCAGTATTTT
TRBJ2-2	once	-	14	TRBV28	CASIARPNTGVLFF	TGTGCCAGCATTGCGAGACCGAACACCGGGGTGCTGTTTTTT
TRBJ2-3	-	-	14	TRBV11-2	CASSSAFPRGTQYF	TGTGCCAGCAGCTCAGCATTCCCAAGGGGTACACAGTATTTT
TRBJ1-5	-	-	13	TRBV6-2/TRBV6-3	CASNGVPNQSHHF	TGTGCCAGCAATGGGGTACCGAATCAGTCTCACCATTTT
TRBJ2-7	-	TRBD2	13	TRBV20-1	CSASRREYIEQYF	TGCAGTGCTAGTAGGCGGGAGTACATCGAGCAGTATTTC
TRBJ2-1	many	-	13	TRBV12-3/TRBV12-4	CASSLAPDDEQFF	TGTGCCAGCAGTTTAGCCCCAGATGATGAGCAGTTCTTC
TRBJ2-5	large	-	15	TRBV4-2	CASSQVYGRGETQYF	TGTGCCAGCAGCCAAGTTTACGGGAGAGGAGAGACCCAGTACTTC
TRBJ2-1	-	-	13	TRBV4-3	CASSRIQRVEQFF	TGCGCCAGCAGTCGGATCCAGAGGGTTGAGCAGTTCTTC
TRBJ2-1	-	TRBD1	17	TRBV4-1	CASSHSGQGIHFNEQFF	TGCGCCAGCAGCCATTCCGGACAGGGGATACACTTCAACGAGCAGTTCTTC
TRBJ2-2	-	TRBD2	14	TRBV20-1	CSAGAGGNIGELFF	TGCAGTGCTGGAGCGGGGGGCAACATCGGGGAGCTCTTTTTT
TRBJ2-7	many	TRBD2	14	TRBV28	CASSWISGSYEQYF	TGTGCCAGCAGTTGGATTAGCGGGAGCTACGAGCAGTACTTC
TRBJ2-7	medium-sized	-	14	TRBV20-1	CSARASTVLNEQYF	TGCAGTGCCAGAGCCTCGACAGTACTCAACGAGCAGTACTTC
TRBJ2-3	-	TRBD2	16	TRBV10-3	CAICETSGSQADAQYF	TGTGCCATCTGTGAGACTAGCGGGAGTCAGGCAGATGCGCAGTATTTT
TRBJ2-7	-	TRBD2	15	TRBV11-2	CACSPRASGSYEQYF	TGTGCATGCAGCCCTCGGGCTAGCGGTTCCTACGAGCAGTACTTC
TRBJ2-1	-	TRBD1	14	TRBV29-1	CSVRRAGTACEQFF	TGCAGCGTTAGGCGCGCCGGGACAGCCTGTGAGCAGTTCTTC
TRBJ1-1	-	-	13	TRBV6-1	CANSERSNAEAFF	TGTGCCAACAGTGAGCGGTCGAACGCTGAAGCTTTCTTT
TRBJ2-7	medium-sized	-	14	TRBV20-1	CSAPPGTQPYEQYF	TGCAGTGCCCCCCCCGGGACGCAACCCTACGAGCAGTACTTC
TRBJ2-3	-	TRBD2	17	TRBV6-5	CASSKRLTGGLTDTQYF	TGTGCAAGCAGTAAAAGACTAACGGGAGGGCTAACAGATACGCAGTATTTT
TRBJ2-1	-	TRBD1	16	TRBV20-1	CRARLYIGTGLHEQFF	TGCAGAGCTAGGTTGTATATCGGGACAGGTTTGCATGAACAGTTCTTC
TRBJ2-1	once	-	15	TRBV11-2	CASSTGPTSYNEQFF	TGTGCCAGCAGCACGGGGCCTACCTCCTATAATGAGCAGTTCTTC
TRBJ2-4	-	-	15	TRBV6-1	CASNGGSLGENIQYF	TGTGCCAGCAACGGGGGCAGCCTCGGCGAAAACATTCAGTATTTC
TRBJ1-1	-	-	13	TRBV29-1	CGVRQQLDTEAFF	TGCGGCGTTCGACAGCAGCTGGACACTGAAGCTTTCTTT
TRBJ1-1	-	-	14	TRBV20-1	CSAYRDTVNTEAFF	TGCAGTGCTTACCGGGACACCGTGAACACCGAAGCTTTCTTT
TRBJ1-1	-	-	12	TRBV11-2	CVSSSWFTEAFF	TGTGTCAGCAGCTCATGGTTCACCGAAGCTTTCTTT
TRBJ2-2	few	-	14	TRBV12-3/TRBV12-4	CASSTRGVAGELFF	TGTGCCAGCAGCACGAGAGGGGTTGCAGGGGAGCTGTTTTTT
TRBJ1-1	-	-	16	TRBV4-1	CASSQDRYGANTEALF	TGCGCCAGCAGCCAAGATCGTTACGGGGCGAATACTGAAGCTCTCTTT
TRBJ1-2	-	-	16	TRBV7-9	CASSPMRGALSYGYTF	TGTGCCAGCAGCCCCATGCGGGGGGCGTTGAGCTATGGCTACACCTTC